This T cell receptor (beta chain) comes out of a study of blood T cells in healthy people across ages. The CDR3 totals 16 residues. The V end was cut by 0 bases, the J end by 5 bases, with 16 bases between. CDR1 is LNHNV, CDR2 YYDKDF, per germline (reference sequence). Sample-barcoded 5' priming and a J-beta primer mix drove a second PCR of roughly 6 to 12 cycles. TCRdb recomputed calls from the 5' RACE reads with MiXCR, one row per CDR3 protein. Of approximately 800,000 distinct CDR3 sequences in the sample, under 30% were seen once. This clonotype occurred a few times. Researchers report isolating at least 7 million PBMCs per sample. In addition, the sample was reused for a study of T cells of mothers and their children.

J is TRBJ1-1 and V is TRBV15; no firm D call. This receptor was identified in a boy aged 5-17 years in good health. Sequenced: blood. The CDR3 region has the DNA TGTGCCACCAGCAGAGACCGGGCCCTTGATCGTACTGAAGCTTTCTTT. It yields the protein CATSRDRALDRTEAFF.